The entry below gives a single T cell receptor beta chain sequence along with its context. Its antigen remains unknown. The data were obtained in a study of beta chain features in type 1 diabetes. Whole-study context: Comparable age, gender and cell yields were observed in patients relative to healthy donors. Examination covered around 98 million sorted cells spanning all samples. Overall study results and limits: Insertions at VDJ junctions were less frequent in type 1 diabetes patients. These patients also deleted more nucleotides at the same junctions. Cells with high TCR expression could be over-represented when cDNA is sequenced. Significant though moderate, a shortening of TCRB CDR3s appeared in all four CD4+ subsets of Type 1 diabetes patients.

The CDR3 has 15 residues. After removal of 0 bases from V and 2 bases from J, the junction contained 3 bases not matched to a gene. CDR1 is SGHNT and CDR2 is YYREEE in the germline V gene (reference sequence). Of the isolated RNA, all was reverse transcribed, and so the sequenced material was expressed TCRB transcripts. TCRdb keeps only in-frame clones here, not all; method: immunoSEQ multiplex PCR. The sample contains about 280,000 clones, about 15% of which appear only once. The sequence derives from a young man with type 1 diabetes. The V and J genes are TRBV5-4 and TRBJ2-7; the match to TRBD2 covers 9 bases. Sequenced material: naive CD4+ T cells from blood. The CDR3 protein is CASSLAGTSPYEQYF. For the CDR3, the DNA is TGTGCCAGCAGCTTGGCCGGGACTAGCCCCTACGAGCAGTACTTC.